This entry lists 23 T cell receptor beta chains sequenced from one sample in a study of yellow fever vaccine responses in identical twins. One entry per CDR3 protein results from TCRdb running MiXCR on the RT-PCR reads. The sample holds some 10,000 distinct CDR3 sequences; more than 65% are singletons and the top ten take roughly 7.3%. Sequenced here: T cells from blood (PBMCs), unsorted or a sorted subset (not recorded which), sampled before or after yellow fever vaccination (not recorded which). The receptors stem from a woman between 18 and 29 years old who received the yellow fever vaccine.

In its sample, this clonotype was seen once. The V gene is TRBV15, the J gene TRBJ1-2; TRBD1 agrees at 12 bases. Germline values: CDR1 LNHNV, CDR2 YYDKDF (reference sequence). V was pared by 3 bases and J by 4 bases, with 9 bases of the junction left unmatched. The CDR3 length is 17 residues. The CDR3 is CATSRALGQGALYGYTF. The CDR3, as DNA: TGTGCCACCAGCAGGGCGCTGGGACAGGGGGCCCTCTATGGCTACACCTTC. The full variable domain, completed using reference TRBV15 and TRBJ1-2, is DAMVIQNPRYQVTQFGKPVTLSCSQTLNHNVMYWYQQKSSQAPKLLFHYYDKDFNNEADTPDNFQSRRPNTSFCFLDIRSPGLGDTAMYLCATSRALGQGALYGYTFGSGTRLTVV.

This clonotype was recorded a few times. J is TRBJ2-7 and V is TRBV12-3 or TRBV12-4; 8 bases map to TRBD1. With 3 bases clipped from V and 2 bases from J, the junction kept 3 bases outside the gene matches. There are 14 residues in the CDR3. In nucleotides, the CDR3 is TGTGCCAGCAGTTTGGGGACAGGAGCCTACGAGCAGTACTTC. Translated, it gives CASSLGTGAYEQYF.

Within the sample, this clonotype is large. This chain links TRBV4-1 with TRBJ2-1, with 8 bases lining up with TRBD1. Germline CDR1 is MGHRA and CDR2 is YSYEKL. Trimming removed 1 base from V and 6 bases from J; junction bases left unmatched: 5. This CDR3 is 15 amino acids long. The CDR3 DNA sequence: TGCGCCAGCAGCCAAGTCCAGGGGGCAGGCAATGAGCAGTTCTTC. Translating gives CASSQVQGAGNEQFF.

The chain uses TRBV11-1 and TRBJ1-5; D unclear. The germline V and J ends were trimmed by 1 base and 1 base, with 11 bases remaining between them. The CDR3 spans 16 residues. Germline lookup yields CDR1 SGHAT and CDR2 FQDESV (reference sequence). CDR3 amino acids: CASSLVLTGSNQPQHF. Here the CDR3 DNA reads TGTGCCAGCAGCTTAGTATTGACGGGGAGCAATCAGCCCCAGCATTTT.

The V gene is TRBV11-2, the J gene TRBJ2-4, with TRBD1 matching over 9 bases. Looked up from germline, CDR1 is SGHAT and CDR2 is FQNNGV. J lost 0 bases, V lost 6 bases, and 9 bases had no gene match. The CDR3 contains 17 residues. As DNA, the CDR3 is TGTGCCAGCAGTTTTACCCGGACAGGGGTAGCCAAAAACATTCAGTACTTC. Translation: CASSFTRTGVAKNIQYF.

The rearrangement uses TRBV10-3 and TRBJ1-5; the D is unclear. Trimming stripped 5 bases from V and 1 base from J, with 9 bases between. Per germline, CDR1 ENHRY and CDR2 SYGVKD. The CDR3 totals 14 residues. The CDR3 sequence is CAISPMESNQPQHF. As DNA, the CDR3 is TGTGCCATCAGTCCTATGGAGAGCAATCAGCCCCAGCATTTT.

The chain carries TRBV14 and TRBJ2-7, with 7 bases fitting TRBD1. With 3 bases clipped from V and 4 bases from J, the junction kept 9 bases outside the gene matches. The germline V gene has CDR1 SGHDN and CDR2 FVKESK. The CDR3 is 15 residues long. The CDR3: CASSHAPGQLYEQYF. The CDR3 DNA follows: TGTGCCAGCAGCCACGCGCCGGGACAGTTATACGAGCAGTACTTC.

About this clonotype: A junction end diverges from the germline sequence, so it may reflect a read error. The chain is built from TRBV3-1 and TRBJ2-3; D perhaps matches TRBD2 (6 bases). The CDR3 runs 15 residues. CDR1 LGHDT and CDR2 YNNKEL come from the germline V gene (reference sequence). DNA of the CDR3: TGTGCCAGCAGCCCAGTACCAGCGGGCACGGATACGCAGTATTTT. This translates into CASSPVPAGTDTQYF.

J is TRBJ2-1 and V is TRBV2, with 8 positions matching TRBD1. Trimming removed 3 bases from V and 4 bases from J; junction bases left unmatched: 20. Germline V gene lookup returns CDR1 SNHLY and CDR2 FYNNEI. The CDR3 spans 20 residues. The CDR3 bases are TGTGCCAGCAGTGACGGTGGGACAGGTGTTGTGGGTAGGGTATACAATGAGCAGTTCTTC. Translating it yields CASSDGGTGVVGRVYNEQFF.

The gene calls are TRBV4-2 and TRBJ1-5; D may be TRBD1 (5 bases). V was shortened by 1 base and J by 5 bases, with 15 bases between the two germline ends. The CDR3 has 16 residues. The germline CDR1 and CDR2 sequences are LGHNA and YNFKEQ. CDR3 bases: TGTGCCAGCAGCCAAGGTTTTTTGGAACAGGATCAGCCCCAGCATTTT. It translates to CASSQGFLEQDQPQHF.

The CDR3 is CAISEDRSYSNQPQHF. The CDR3 DNA reads as TGTGCCATCAGTGAGGACCGCTCCTATAGCAATCAGCCCCAGCATTTT. This chain connects TRBV10-3 to TRBJ1-5; D call uncertain. There are 16 residues in the CDR3. Trimming shortened V by 2 bases and J by 0 bases, and 11 bases separated the two germline ends. Germline CDR1 reads ENHRY; CDR2 reads SYGVKD.

The chain links TRBV28 to TRBJ1-1; no clear D gene. The germline V and J ends were trimmed by 1 base and 2 bases, with 5 bases remaining between them. This CDR3 region has 13 residues. Germline loops: CDR1 MDHEN, CDR2 SYDVKM. CDR3 nucleotide sequence: TGTGCCAGCAGTTTATACAAAAACACTGAAGCTTTCTTT. This sequence encodes CASSLYKNTEAFF.

V usage is TRBV19 and J usage is TRBJ2-7; TRBD1 might be the D (6 bases). This CDR3 contains 15 residues. Trimming left V 3 bases short and J 1 base short, with 13 bases between. Germline V CDR1 and CDR2: LNHDA, SQIVND (reference sequence). The chain's CDR3 is CASSMGPGASYEQYF. CDR3 bases: TGTGCCAGTAGTATGGGGCCAGGGGCATCCTACGAGCAGTACTTC.

The chain uses TRBV2 and TRBJ2-7, with TRBD2 matching 13 bases. The CDR3 extends over 15 amino acids. Per the germline V gene, CDR1 is SNHLY and CDR2 is FYNNEI. V dropped 9 bases and J dropped 0; count of bases not matched to a gene: 5. Here the CDR3 DNA reads TGTGCCAGAGGACTAGCGGGAGAAAGCTCCTACGAGCAGTACTTC. Residues: CARGLAGESSYEQYF.

This rearrangement joins TRBV7-9 to TRBJ2-3, with unresolved D. Trimming cost V 8 bases and J 6 bases, with 21 bases left between them. The germline CDR1 and CDR2 sequences are SEHNR and FQNEAQ (reference sequence). This CDR3 has 15 residues. The CDR3 is CASAGSDGLYDTQYF. For the CDR3, the DNA is TGTGCCAGCGCCGGCAGCGACGGGTTGTATGATACGCAGTATTTT. Filled out from reference TRBV7-9 and TRBJ2-3, the complete variable domain reads DTGVSQNPRHKITKRGQNVTFRCDPISEHNRLYWYRQTLGQGPEFLTYFQNEAQLEKSRLLSDRFSAERPKGSFSTLEIQRTEQGDSAMYLCASAGSDGLYDTQYFGPGTRLTVL.

V is TRBV11-1 and J is TRBJ2-5; TRBD1 is a possible D gene (5 bases). Trimming took 1 base from V and 0 from J, leaving 12 bases between them. Germline CDR1 and CDR2: SGHAT and FQDESV (reference sequence). The CDR3 totals 16 residues. The CDR3 sequence: CASSLVRGRNQETQYF. For the CDR3, the DNA is TGTGCCAGCAGCTTAGTAAGGGGCCGGAACCAAGAGACCCAGTACTTC.

Here the CDR3 reads CASSPTGREQYV. CDR3 nucleotide sequence: TGTGCCAGCAGTCCGACAGGGCGGGAGCAGTACGTC. The V call is TRBV12-3 or TRBV12-4, the J call TRBJ2-7, with 7 bases fitting TRBD1. The J segment lost 7 bases and the V segment lost 5 bases, leaving 5 bases of the junction unmatched. The CDR3 loop spans 12 amino acids.

The chain employs TRBV6-5 and TRBJ1-2; a possible D gene is TRBD1 (5 bases). Between the trimmed V and J ends, which lost 0 bases and 3 bases, there was a span of 14 bases. The CDR3 has 16 residues. Germline assignment: CDR1 MNHEY and CDR2 SVGAGI. The DNA for the CDR3 is TGTGCCAGCAGTTACTCATTGGGGGTATGGTACTATGGCTACACCTTC. This sequence encodes CASSYSLGVWYYGYTF.

V and J are TRBV29-1 and TRBJ2-1; perhaps TRBD1 as D (5 bases). Trimming shortened V by 3 bases and J by 4 bases, and 7 bases separated the two germline ends. Germline CDR1 and CDR2: SQVTM and ANQGSEA. CDR3 size: 12 residues. The CDR3 DNA follows: TGCAGCGTTGAGTCAGGGTACAATGAGCAGTTCTTC. Its translation: CSVESGYNEQFF.

This clonotype has only one observation. The rearrangement joins TRBV2 to TRBJ2-5; D ambiguous. Germline CDR1 SNHLY, CDR2 FYNNEI. The V gene lost 6 bases and the J gene lost 5 bases, with 10 bases spanning the gap. This CDR3 comprises 12 residues. The CDR3 protein is CASRSEMETQYF. For the CDR3, the DNA is TGTGCCAGCAGGTCAGAAATGGAGACCCAGTACTTC.

The chain couples TRBV10-3 to TRBJ1-5, with 7 nucleotides matching TRBD1. The CDR3 sequence is 17 residues long. V dropped 8 bases and J dropped 0; count of bases not matched to a gene: 13. Germline lookup yields CDR1 ENHRY and CDR2 SYGVKD. The CDR3 DNA reads TGTGCCATCGCGGAGGAGGGGGCGCGGAATAGCAATCAGCCCCAGCATTTT. It codes for CAIAEEGARNSNQPQHF.

CDR3 residues: CASSLELAIDEQFF. Here the CDR3 DNA reads TGCGCCAGCAGCTTGGAACTAGCAATCGATGAGCAGTTCTTC. The V and J genes are TRBV5-1 and TRBJ2-1; possible D gene TRBD2, 6 bases. Trimming stripped 0 bases from V and 8 bases from J, with 12 bases between. CDR3 length: 14 residues. The germline gives CDR1 SGHRS, CDR2 YFSETQ.

The chain recombines TRBV12-5 with TRBJ2-5; the match to TRBD2 covers 14 bases. There are 17 residues in the CDR3. The germline V gene has CDR1 LGHNT and CDR2 FRNRAP. V lost 5 bases to trimming and J lost 0 bases; unmatched junction nucleotides: 5. For the CDR3, the DNA is TGTGCTAGTGGTCCCGGACTAGCGGGAGGCGACCAAGAGACCCAGTACTTC. Its protein is CASGPGLAGGDQETQYF.